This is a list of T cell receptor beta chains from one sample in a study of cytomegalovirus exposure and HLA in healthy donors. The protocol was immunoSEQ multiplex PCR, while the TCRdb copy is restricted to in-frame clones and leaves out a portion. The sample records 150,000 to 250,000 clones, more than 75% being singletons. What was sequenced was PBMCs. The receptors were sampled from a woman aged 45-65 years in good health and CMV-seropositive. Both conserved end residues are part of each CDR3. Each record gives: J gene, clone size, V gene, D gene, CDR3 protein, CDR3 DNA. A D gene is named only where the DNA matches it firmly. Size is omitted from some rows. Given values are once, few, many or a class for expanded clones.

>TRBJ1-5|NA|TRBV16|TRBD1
CASSQWTGENQPQHF
TGTGCCAGCAGCCAGTGGACAGGGGAGAATCAGCCCCAGCATTTT
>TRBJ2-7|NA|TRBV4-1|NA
CASSQADLANTYEQYF
TGCGCCAGCAGCCAAGCAGATCTAGCAAACACCTACGAGCAGTACTTC
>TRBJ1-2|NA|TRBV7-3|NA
CASSLLGGLGYTF
TGTGCCAGCAGCTTATTGGGGGGTTTGGGCTACACCTTC
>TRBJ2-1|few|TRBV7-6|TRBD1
CASSRGGDPGNEQFF
TGTGCCAGCAGCCGAGGGGGCGACCCAGGCAATGAGCAGTTCTTC
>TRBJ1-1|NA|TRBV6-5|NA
CASSGQGMGQTEAFF
TGTGCCAGCAGTGGGCAGGGCATGGGTCAAACTGAAGCTTTCTTT
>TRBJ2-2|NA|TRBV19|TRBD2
CASSTSGESTGELFF
TGTGCCAGTAGTACTAGCGGGGAAAGCACCGGGGAGCTGTTTTTT
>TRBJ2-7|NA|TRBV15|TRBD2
CATGRLAGDSNSYEQYF
TGTGCCACCGGCCGACTAGCGGGGGATTCAAACTCCTACGAGCAGTACTTC
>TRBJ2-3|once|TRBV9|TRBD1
CASSGGQGATDTQYF
TGTGCCAGCAGCGGCGGACAGGGGGCAACAGATACGCAGTATTTT
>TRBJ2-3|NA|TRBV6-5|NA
CASTAKITDTQYF
TGTGCCAGCACTGCGAAGATCACAGATACGCAGTATTTT
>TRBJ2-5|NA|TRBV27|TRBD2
CASSSLAGALYQETQYF
TGTGCCAGCAGTTCACTAGCGGGGGCCCTGTACCAAGAGACCCAGTACTTC
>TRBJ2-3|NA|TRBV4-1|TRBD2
CASSQGGLAGPVDTQYF
TGCGCCAGCAGCCAAGGAGGACTAGCGGGGCCCGTAGATACGCAGTATTTT
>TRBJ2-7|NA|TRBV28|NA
CASTLVGGEYEQYF
TGTGCCAGCACCTTGGTCGGGGGAGAATACGAGCAGTACTTC
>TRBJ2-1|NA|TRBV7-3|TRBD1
CASSLVRGRDEQFF
TGTGCCAGCAGCTTAGTCAGGGGGCGCGATGAGCAGTTCTTC
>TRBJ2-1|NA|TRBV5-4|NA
CASSLAGNYNEQFF
TGTGCCAGCAGCTTGGCCGGGAACTACAATGAGCAGTTCTTC
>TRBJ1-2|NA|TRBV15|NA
CATSRERVDYGYTF
TGTGCCACCAGCAGAGAGAGGGTGGACTATGGCTACACCTTC
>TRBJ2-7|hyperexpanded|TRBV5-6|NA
CASSGDTFYEQYF
TGTGCCAGCAGCGGGGACACCTTCTACGAGCAGTACTTC
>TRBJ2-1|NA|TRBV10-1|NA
CASSESGALSYNEQFF
TGCGCCAGCAGTGAGTCAGGGGCCCTATCCTACAATGAGCAGTTCTTC
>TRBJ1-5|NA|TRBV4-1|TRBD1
CASSLRGQGVRSNQPQHF
TGCGCCAGCAGCCTGCGGGGACAGGGTGTAAGAAGCAATCAGCCCCAGCATTTT
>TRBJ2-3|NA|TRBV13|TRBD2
CASSLDLAGADTQYF
TGTGCCAGCAGCTTAGATCTAGCGGGAGCAGATACGCAGTATTTT
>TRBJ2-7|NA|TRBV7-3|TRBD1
CASSSSGTGDHEQYF
TGTGCCAGCAGCTCTTCCGGGACAGGGGATCACGAGCAGTACTTC
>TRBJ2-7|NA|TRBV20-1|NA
CSAPRWPEQYF
TGCAGTGCTCCCCGTTGGCCCGAGCAGTACTTC
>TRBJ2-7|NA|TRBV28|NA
CASSLVSSYEQYF
TGTGCCAGCAGTTTAGTTAGCTCCTACGAGCAGTACTTC
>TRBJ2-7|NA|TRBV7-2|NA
CASSLTRTRSYEQYF
TGTGCCAGCAGCTTAACCCGGACACGCTCCTACGAGCAGTACTTC
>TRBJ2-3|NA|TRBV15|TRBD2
CATSRGGGFRVTDTQYF
TGTGCCACCAGCAGAGGGGGGGGATTTCGTGTCACAGATACGCAGTATTTT
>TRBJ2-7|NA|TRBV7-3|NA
CASSLTGTGAYEQYF
TGTGCCAGCAGCTTAACCGGGACTGGAGCCTACGAGCAGTACTTC
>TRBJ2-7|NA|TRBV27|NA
CASSVWGDEQYF
TGTGCCAGCAGTGTATGGGGGGACGAGCAGTACTTC
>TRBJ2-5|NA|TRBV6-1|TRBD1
CASSETLTGGQETQYF
TGTGCCAGCAGTGAGACCCTGACAGGGGGCCAAGAGACCCAGTACTTC
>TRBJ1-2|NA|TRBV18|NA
CASSLSYGYTF
TGTGCCAGCTCACTCTCCTATGGCTACACCTTC
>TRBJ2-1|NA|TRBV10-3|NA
CAISESGGIYEQFF
TGTGCCATCAGTGAGTCTGGGGGCATCTATGAGCAGTTCTTC
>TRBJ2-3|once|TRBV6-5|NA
CASMGLGGDTQYF
TGTGCCAGCATGGGACTAGGGGGCGATACGCAGTATTTT
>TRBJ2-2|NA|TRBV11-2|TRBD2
CASSPGLDSLTDTGELFF
TGTGCCAGCAGCCCCGGACTAGACTCGTTGACGGACACCGGGGAGCTGTTTTTT
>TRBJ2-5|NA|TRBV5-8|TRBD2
CASSLGIAGQETQYF
TGTGCCAGCAGCTTGGGAATAGCGGGACAAGAGACCCAGTACTTC
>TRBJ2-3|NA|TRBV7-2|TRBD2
CASSLVSSTSGGARAQYF
TGTGCCAGCAGCTTAGTCAGTAGCACTAGCGGGGGGGCTAGGGCGCAGTATTTT
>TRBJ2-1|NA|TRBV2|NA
CASDGGTSSYNEQFF
TGTGCCAGCGATGGCGGGACCAGCTCCTACAATGAGCAGTTCTTC
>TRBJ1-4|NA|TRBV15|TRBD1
CATSGPGQNSEKLFF
TGTGCCACCAGCGGACCGGGACAGAACAGTGAAAAACTGTTTTTT
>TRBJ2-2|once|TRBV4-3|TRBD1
CASSQDIGQANTGELFF
TGCGCCAGCAGCCAAGATATTGGACAGGCCAACACCGGGGAGCTGTTTTTT
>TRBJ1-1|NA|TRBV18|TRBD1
CASSPGTGGLNTEAFF
TGTGCCAGCTCACCAGGGACAGGGGGTTTGAACACTGAAGCTTTCTTT
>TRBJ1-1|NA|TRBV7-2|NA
CASSLRWANTEAFF
TGTGCCAGCAGCTTAAGGTGGGCGAACACTGAAGCTTTCTTT
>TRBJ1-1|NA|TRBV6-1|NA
CASSQRGVGTEAFF
TGTGCCAGCAGCCAGCGGGGGGTAGGCACTGAAGCTTTCTTT
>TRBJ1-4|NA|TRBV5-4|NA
CASSADSTAEKLFF
TGTGCCAGCAGCGCAGACTCCACGGCAGAAAAACTGTTTTTT
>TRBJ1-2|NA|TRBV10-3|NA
CATRQPQDYGYTF
TGTGCCACCAGACAGCCGCAGGACTATGGCTACACCTTC